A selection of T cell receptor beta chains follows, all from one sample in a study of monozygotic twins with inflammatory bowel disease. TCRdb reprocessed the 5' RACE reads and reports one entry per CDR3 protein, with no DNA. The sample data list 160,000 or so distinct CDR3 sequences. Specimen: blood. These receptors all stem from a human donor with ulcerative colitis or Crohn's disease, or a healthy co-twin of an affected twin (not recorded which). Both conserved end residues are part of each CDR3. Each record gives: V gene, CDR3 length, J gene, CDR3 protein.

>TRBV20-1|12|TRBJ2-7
CSATRVPYEQYF
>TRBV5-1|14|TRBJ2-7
CASSLSYGSYEQYF
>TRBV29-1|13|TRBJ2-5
CSGDRGSGETQYF
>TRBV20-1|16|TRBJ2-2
CSARTTSGTNTGELFF
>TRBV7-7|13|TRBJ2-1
CASSLAPYNEQFF
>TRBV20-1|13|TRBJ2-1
CSAGGRLYNEQFF
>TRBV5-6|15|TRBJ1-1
CASSYSGGGNTEAFF
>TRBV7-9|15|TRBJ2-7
CASSLGLAAAYEQYF
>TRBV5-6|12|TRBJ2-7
CASTWSSYEQYF
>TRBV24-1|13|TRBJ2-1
CATSDLRVPRQFF
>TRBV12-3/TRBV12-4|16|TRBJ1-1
CASSLDEGERNTEAFF
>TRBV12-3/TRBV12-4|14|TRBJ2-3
CASSLWQGTDTQYF
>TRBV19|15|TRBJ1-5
CASSARQGSNQPQHF
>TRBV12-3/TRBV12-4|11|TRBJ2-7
CASTTGYEQYF
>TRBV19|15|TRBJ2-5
CASSIMGTVQETQYF
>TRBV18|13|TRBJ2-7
CASSEYRVYEQYF
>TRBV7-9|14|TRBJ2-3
CASRRGKVGDTQYF
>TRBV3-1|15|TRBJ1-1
CASSQDETGRARAFF
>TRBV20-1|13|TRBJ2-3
CSAVSGSTDTQYF
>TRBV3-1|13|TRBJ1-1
CASSLGDSFEAFF
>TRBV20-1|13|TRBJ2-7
CSAARGVSYEQYF
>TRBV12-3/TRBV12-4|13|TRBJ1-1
CASSLGGGGEAFF
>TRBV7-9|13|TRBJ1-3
CASSQGSGNTIYF
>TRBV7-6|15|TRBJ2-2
CASSLTSGRTGELFF
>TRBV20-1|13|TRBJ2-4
CSVSSLAKNIQYF
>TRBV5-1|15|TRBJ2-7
CASSLEGLPYYERYF
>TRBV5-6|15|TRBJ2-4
CASSPIDSPKNIQYF
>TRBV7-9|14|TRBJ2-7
CASSRTSMVYEQYF